This T cell receptor beta chain was captured by sequencing in a study of cytomegalovirus exposure and HLA in healthy donors. The study ran its PCR with 60 Vbeta and 13 Jbeta primers. Assay: immunoSEQ multiplex PCR; the TCRdb copy retains only in-frame clones and omits some. Among roughly 120,000 clones, over 75% were seen once, and the ten largest hold about 6%. This clone was seen a single time. What it recognizes is unknown. Overall study results and limits: V- and J-gene trimming in TCR beta was tied to a missense DCLRE1C variant by an analysis performed later.

The CDR3 sequence is 12 residues long. Germline V gene lookup returns CDR1 MDHEN and CDR2 SYDVKM. Trimming removed 2 bases from V and 7 bases from J, with 8 bases in between. The clonotype comes from a man between 18 and 29 years old in good health and CMV-seropositive. The chain couples TRBV28 to TRBJ1-1; no clear D gene. The sequenced material came from PBMCs. CDR3: CASSLRLSEAFF. As DNA, the CDR3 is TGTGCCAGCAGTTTAAGACTAAGTGAAGCTTTCTTT.